A single sample is the source of the 7 T cell receptor beta chains below, sequenced in a study of blood T cell repertoires in COVID-19. Assay used: immunoSEQ multiplex PCR; TCRdb lists only in-frame clones, some missing. This repertoire shows roughly 150,000 clones, more than 75% found once; its top ten account for roughly 2%. The sample consisted of peripheral blood. The receptors stem from a man aged 50-60 years who had recovered from COVID-19.

This clone occurred a few times. V is TRBV6-1 and J is TRBJ1-5; perhaps TRBD1 as D (5 bases). The CDR3 runs to 14 residues. The germline V gene has CDR1 MNHNS and CDR2 SASEGT. V was cut by 0 bases and J by 5 bases, with 8 bases left in between. For the CDR3, the DNA is TGTGCCAGCAGTGAAGCGCCGGGGGATCAGCCCCAGCATTTT. It is translated as CASSEAPGDQPQHF.

The gene calls are TRBV5-4 and TRBJ1-1, with D unclear. CDR1 SGHNT and CDR2 YYREEE come from the germline V gene (reference sequence). The CDR3 is 14 residues long. Trimming shortened V by 1 base and J by 2 bases, and 9 bases separated the two germline ends. For the CDR3, the DNA is TGTGCCAGCAGCTTGCCAGGCTTCAACACTGAAGCTTTCTTT. Translation: CASSLPGFNTEAFF. Full variable domain (remainder filled in from reference TRBV5-4 and TRBJ1-1): ETGVTQSPTHLIKTRGQQVTLRCSSQSGHNTVSWYQQALGQGPQFIFQYYREEENGRGNFPPRFSGLQFPNYSSELNVNALELDDSALYLCASSLPGFNTEAFFGQGTRLTVV.

The chain has TRBV7-2 and TRBJ2-7, with TRBD1 matching over 9 bases. The junction had 5 bases not matched to a gene; V was cut back by 2 bases and J by 6 bases. CDR3 length: 14 amino acids. CDR1 and CDR2 (germline): SGHTA, FQGNSA. The CDR3 reads CASSLWTGVGEQYF. DNA for the CDR3: TGTGCCAGCAGCTTATGGACAGGGGTAGGCGAGCAGTACTTC.

This clone appeared a single time. The rearrangement links TRBV6-4 to TRBJ1-1; no definite D call. Trimming removed 6 bases from V and 4 bases from J, with 15 bases in between. Germline V gene data show CDR1 as MRHNA and CDR2 as SNTAGT. The CDR3 is made up of 14 amino acids. CDR3 bases: TGTGCCAGCAGGTCAAACGGGGATGGCACTGAAGCTTTCTTT. Translation gives CASRSNGDGTEAFF.

This chain uses TRBV28 with TRBJ2-5; 7 nucleotides agree with TRBD2. Germline CDR1 and CDR2: MDHEN and SYDVKM. CDR3 length: 14 residues. V lost 3 bases to trimming and J lost 4 bases; unmatched junction nucleotides: 5. The CDR3 is CASSLGGFRETQYF. The DNA for the CDR3 is TGTGCCAGCAGTTTGGGGGGGTTTCGAGAGACCCAGTACTTC.

The V and J genes are TRBV4-1 and TRBJ2-3; 7 bases map to TRBD1. The germline V gene encodes CDR1 MGHRA and CDR2 YSYEKL. Germline trimming cut 1 base from V and 3 bases from J; bases unmatched to any gene: 4. The CDR3 loop spans 15 amino acids. The CDR3 coding sequence is TGCGCCAGCAGCCAAGGGACAGGAGTTACAGATACGCAGTATTTT. It encodes CASSQGTGVTDTQYF.

The chain has TRBV18 and TRBJ1-2; 10 bases are shared with TRBD1. Losses at the gene ends were 5 bases for V and 6 bases for J; bases not matched to a gene: 6. This CDR3 spans 14 amino acids. Germline V gives CDR1 KGHSH, CDR2 LQKENI. CDR3 in amino acids: CASSETGGQDGYTF. The CDR3 coding sequence is TGTGCCAGCTCAGAGACAGGGGGCCAGGATGGCTACACCTTC.